This paragraph reports one TCR beta chain. What it binds is not known. The entry originates in a study of cytomegalovirus exposure and HLA in healthy donors. It was with 60 Vbeta and 13 Jbeta primers that the PCR ran. Only in-frame clones appear in the TCRdb table, and some are missing; sequencing was by immunoSEQ multiplex PCR. The table shows around 97,000 clones, with around 66% occurring only once. Trimming cost V 1 base and J 8 bases, with 12 bases left between them. Germline-derived CDR1 and CDR2 are SGHVS and FNYEAQ. This CDR3 is 13 amino acids long. Study-wide findings and caveats: Productive rates of about 90% or about 30% were seen for most TCR beta V segments in an earlier analysis.

J is TRBJ2-7 and V is TRBV7-6; D ambiguous. This receptor was taken from a woman aged 50 to 60 in good health and CMV-seronegative. The source material was PBMCs. CDR3 sequence (DNA): TGTGCCAGCAGCTTAGTTCGGTATACCCAGCAGTACTTC. This sequence encodes CASSLVRYTQQYF.